Each of the 18 T cell receptor beta chains below was sequenced from the same sample in a study of cytomegalovirus exposure and HLA in healthy donors. Use of 60 Vbeta and 13 Jbeta primers characterized the PCR. Some clones are missing from TCRdb's copy, which holds only in-frame ones; the method was immunoSEQ multiplex PCR. The table has about 150,000 clones, over 60% seen once. Sequencing input: PBMCs. These receptors came from a man aged 25 to 40 in good health and CMV-seronegative.

This clone showed up just a few times. The chain couples TRBV10-1 to TRBJ2-5; possibly TRBD1 for D (5 bases). Germline V lookup: CDR1 WNHNN, CDR2 SYGVQD (reference sequence). With 2 bases removed from V and 3 bases from J, the gap between germline ends came to 19 bases. The CDR3 consists of 17 residues. The CDR3 spells CASSEGLGSQGKETQYF. CDR3 DNA sequence: TGCGCCAGCAGTGAGGGTCTAGGATCGCAGGGCAAAGAGACCCAGTACTTC.

As to this clone: Other DNA sequences in the sample encode the same CDR3. The rearrangement joins TRBV18 to TRBJ2-3; weak D call: TRBD2 (5 bases). This CDR3 is built from 14 residues. V lost 2 bases, J lost 1 base, and 7 bases lay in between. Germline-derived CDR1 and CDR2 are KGHSH and LQKENI. CDR3 region: CASSPVRGTDTQYF. Here the CDR3 DNA reads TGTGCCAGCTCACCAGTGCGGGGCACAGATACGCAGTATTTT.

This chain uses TRBV5-1 with TRBJ2-1; 14 bases agree with TRBD2. CDR1 SGHRS and CDR2 YFSETQ come from the germline V gene. This CDR3 is 15 amino acids long. V lost 5 bases and J lost 7; bases outside the gene matches: 5. Here the CDR3 DNA reads TGCGCCAGCAGTCCGGGACTAGCGGGAGATAATGAGCAGTTCTTC. Its protein product is CASSPGLAGDNEQFF. The full variable domain, rest sourced from reference TRBV5-1 and TRBJ2-1, is KAGVTQTPRYLIKTRGQQVTLSCSPISGHRSVSWYQQTPGQGLQFLFEYFSETQRNKGNFPGRFSGRQFSNSRSEMNVSTLELGDSALYLCASSPGLAGDNEQFFGPGTRLTVL.

The CDR3 DNA follows: TGTGCCAGCAGTTACAGGGGACTAGCGGGATACGAGCAGTACTTC. It translates to CASSYRGLAGYEQYF. The chain joins TRBV6-6 to TRBJ2-7, with 13 positions matching TRBD2. Germline lookup yields CDR1 MNHNY and CDR2 SVGAGI (reference sequence). V dropped 2 bases and J dropped 4; count of bases not matched to a gene: 2. The CDR3 totals 15 residues.

V gene TRBV10-1 combines with J gene TRBJ2-7, with D possibly being TRBD1 or TRBD2 (9 bases each). Germline assignment: CDR1 WNHNN and CDR2 SYGVQD (reference sequence). V was trimmed by 7 bases and J by 1 base, leaving 29 bases between them. This CDR3 has 19 residues. DNA of the CDR3: TGCGCCAGCAACAAACCCGGGACAGGGAGGCTAGCGGGGTCCTACGAGCAGTACTTC. Protein sequence: CASNKPGTGRLAGSYEQYF.

The gene calls are TRBV19 and TRBJ2-5, with 8 bases that match TRBD2. Germline CDR1 reads LNHDA; CDR2 reads SQIVND (reference sequence). Trimming at V came to 8 bases and at J to 3 bases, leaving 11 bases not matched to a gene. There are 15 residues in the CDR3. The CDR3 reads CASREGRHREETQYF. The DNA for the CDR3 is TGTGCCAGTCGGGAGGGGCGACACCGAGAAGAGACCCAGTACTTC.

The chain employs TRBV30 and TRBJ2-2; 13 bases are shared with TRBD2. Germline V gives CDR1 GTSNPN, CDR2 SVGIG (reference sequence). The V segment lost 3 bases and the J segment 8 bases; nucleotides outside the gene matches: 9. This CDR3 is 16 amino acids long. DNA for the CDR3: TGTGCCTGGAGAAAGGCCGGGACTAGCGGGACGGGGGAGCTGTTTTTT. Protein product: CAWRKAGTSGTGELFF.

The chain recombines TRBV4-2 with TRBJ2-7, with D hard to call. Looked up from germline, CDR1 is LGHNA and CDR2 is YNFKEQ. V dropped 6 bases and J dropped 1 base, with 10 bases sitting between them. CDR3 size: 13 residues. CDR3 loop: CASREDISYEQYF. The DNA of the CDR3 is TGTGCCAGCAGGGAAGACATATCCTACGAGCAGTACTTC.

The chain couples TRBV5-4 to TRBJ2-5; TRBD2 matches at 9 bases. The length of the CDR3 is 14 residues. J was trimmed by 2 bases and V by 3 bases; bases with no gene match: 2. CDR1 and CDR2 (germline): SGHNT, YYREEE (reference sequence). This CDR3 reads CASSSGLAQETQYF. The CDR3 DNA reads TGTGCCAGCAGCTCTGGACTAGCGCAAGAGACCCAGTACTTC.

This chain links TRBV6-5 with TRBJ2-7; 8 nucleotides agree with TRBD1. CDR1 is MNHEY and CDR2 is SVGAGI in the germline V gene. Trimming removed 0 bases from V and 2 bases from J; junction bases left unmatched: 0. This CDR3 comprises 14 residues. The CDR3 protein is CASSYSTGAYEQYF. The CDR3 DNA reads as TGTGCCAGCAGTTACTCGACAGGGGCCTACGAGCAGTACTTC.

This sequence joins TRBV29-1 and TRBJ2-6; 10 bases fit TRBD1. V shed 1 base and J 1 base; nucleotides not matched to a gene: 4. CDR1 and CDR2 from the germline V gene are SQVTM and ANQGSEA. The CDR3 contains 17 residues. CDR3 nucleotides: TGCAGCGTTGAAGGGGGACAGGGGACTTCTGGGGCCAACGTCCTGACTTTC. Protein product: CSVEGGQGTSGANVLTF.

This clone has only one observation. V usage is TRBV20-1 and J usage is TRBJ2-1; 8 bases are a match to TRBD2. The CDR3 length is 11 residues. The germline V gene has CDR1 DFQATT and CDR2 SNEGSKA (reference sequence). V gave up 6 bases and J gave up 14 bases; unmatched junction bases: 9. The CDR3 is CSADKAGVEFF. DNA for the CDR3: TGCAGTGCAGATAAAGCGGGAGTGGAGTTCTTC.

This clone came up a few times. This chain uses TRBV29-1 with TRBJ1-2; TRBD1 agrees at 7 bases. Per the germline V gene, CDR1 is SQVTM and CDR2 is ANQGSEA. J gave up 4 bases and V 2 bases, and 10 bases lay outside the gene matches. This CDR3 comprises 15 residues. CDR3 loop: CSVETVTGPSYGYTF. The CDR3 nucleotides are TGCAGCGTTGAAACCGTGACAGGGCCAAGCTATGGCTACACCTTC.

The V call is TRBV30, the J call TRBJ2-7, with D perhaps TRBD2 (7 bases). V lost 2 bases to trimming and J lost 2 bases, with 13 bases between them. The CDR3 covers 14 residues. Germline-derived CDR1 and CDR2 are GTSNPN and SVGIG (reference sequence). The CDR3 sequence is CAWSPMRGPYEQYF. Written as DNA, the CDR3 is TGTGCCTGGAGTCCGATGCGGGGGCCCTACGAGCAGTACTTC. The full variable domain, its missing parts supplied by reference TRBV30 and TRBJ2-7, is SQTIHQWPATLVQPVGSPLSLECTVEGTSNPNLYWYRQAAGRGLQLLFYSVGIGQISSEVPQNLSASRPQDRQFILSSKKLLLSDSGFYLCAWSPMRGPYEQYFGPGTRLTVT.

J is TRBJ2-3 and V is TRBV27, with 10 bases fitting TRBD2. J was trimmed by 2 bases and V by 6 bases; bases with no gene match: 5. The CDR3 length is 15 residues. Germline V gene data show CDR1 as MNHEY and CDR2 as SMNVEV (reference sequence). The CDR3 sequence is CASRPLAGPTDTQYF. The CDR3 region has the DNA TGTGCCAGCAGGCCACTAGCGGGACCCACAGATACGCAGTATTTT.

V and J are TRBV13 and TRBJ1-5; tentatively, D is TRBD1 (6 bases). The V and J ends lost 3 bases and 0 bases respectively, with 24 bases between them. CDR1 is PRHDT and CDR2 is FYEKMQ in the germline V gene (reference sequence). The CDR3 consists of 20 residues. This CDR3 is CASSFRGSVWGYDSNQPQHF. CDR3 nucleotide sequence: TGTGCCAGCAGCTTTAGGGGGAGTGTCTGGGGGTATGATAGCAATCAGCCCCAGCATTTT.

V and J are TRBV5-1 and TRBJ2-1, with D maybe TRBD2 (6 bases). Germline CDR1 SGHRS, CDR2 YFSETQ. The CDR3 is made up of 13 amino acids. The V end lost 3 bases, the J end lost 4 bases, and 8 bases lay between the germline ends. As DNA, the CDR3 is TGCGCCAGCAGCTGGGGACTTTACAATGAGCAGTTCTTC. Encoded protein: CASSWGLYNEQFF.

On this clone: Distinct nucleotide sequences in the sample also encode this CDR3. The chain uses TRBV7-9 and TRBJ2-4; maybe TRBD1 (5 bases). The V gene's germline CDR1 is SEHNR and CDR2 FQNEAQ (reference sequence). Between the trimmed V and J ends, which lost 1 base and 0 bases, there was a span of 10 bases. There are 16 residues in the CDR3. Here the CDR3 reads CASSLGQGLAKNIQYF. The CDR3 region has the DNA TGTGCCAGCAGCTTAGGTCAGGGTTTAGCCAAAAACATTCAGTACTTC.